This is a list of T cell receptor beta chains from one sample in a study of blood T cell repertoires in COVID-19. TCRdb keeps only in-frame clones here, not all; method: immunoSEQ multiplex PCR. The sample carries over 250,000 clones, 90% recorded once. Material for sequencing was peripheral blood. These receptors were taken from a woman between 45 and 60 years old with COVID-19, enrolled during active disease. Both conserved end residues are part of each CDR3. A D gene is named only where the DNA matches it firmly. A clone size is listed for some rows: how often the clone was seen (once, few, many), or a class if it is expanded.

v_call	d_call	clone_size	j_call	cdr3_nt	cdr3_aa
TRBV2	.	.	TRBJ1-5	TGTGCCAGTCACAGGGATAGCAATCAGCCCCAGCATTTT	CASHRDSNQPQHF
TRBV29-1	TRBD2	.	TRBJ2-3	TGCAGCCTCTCCGCTCTAGCGGCTAGCACAGATACGCAGTATTTT	CSLSALAASTDTQYF
TRBV3-1/TRBV3-2	.	.	TRBJ2-1	TGTGCCAGCAGCCAAGTAGGAAGTGTAGCCAATGAGCAGTTCTTC	CASSQVGSVANEQFF
TRBV10-1	TRBD1	.	TRBJ1-6	TGCGCCAGCGCGGGGACAGGCACTTCACCCCTCCACTTT	CASAGTGTSPLHF
TRBV7-8	.	.	TRBJ2-3	TGTGCCAGCAGCATGGGGAGGCCAACTAGCACAGATACGCAGTATTTT	CASSMGRPTSTDTQYF
TRBV7-9	.	few	TRBJ2-1	TGTGCCAGCAGCTTAGTTTCCGGGAAGTACAATGAGCAGTTCTTC	CASSLVSGKYNEQFF
TRBV24-1	.	few	TRBJ1-1	TGTGCCATCCGGGACACCAGTAGGACTGAAGCTTTCTTT	CAIRDTSRTEAFF
TRBV7-9	TRBD2	.	TRBJ2-2	TGTGCCAGCAGCCCCAGCGTTAGCGGGGAGAGGAACACCGGGGAGCTGTTTTTT	CASSPSVSGERNTGELFF
TRBV2	TRBD2	.	TRBJ2-1	TGTGCCAGCATCGAACTAGCGGGGTTCAATGAGCAGTTCTTC	CASIELAGFNEQFF
TRBV19	TRBD1	once	TRBJ1-1	TGTGCCAGTGCTCACAGGGGAACTGAAGCTTTCTTT	CASAHRGTEAFF
TRBV11-2	.	.	TRBJ1-6	TGTGCCAGCAGCTTAGCAATCGACACGGGGGGTTCACCCCTCCACTTT	CASSLAIDTGGSPLHF
TRBV7-8	.	.	TRBJ1-4	TGTGCCAGCAGCTTTTGGGCGGACAGCTTTCAGGAAAAACTGTTTTTT	CASSFWADSFQEKLFF
TRBV5-1	TRBD2	once	TRBJ2-1	TGCGCCAGCAGCTTGGCTCCGACTAGCGGGAGATGGGAGTTCTTC	CASSLAPTSGRWEFF
TRBV2	TRBD1	.	TRBJ1-6	TGTGCCAGCAGTGACCCGGTCGGGGGACAGATGAATTCACCCCTCCACTTT	CASSDPVGGQMNSPLHF
TRBV6-5	.	.	TRBJ2-1	TGTGCCAGCAGTTACGAAACAGGCACACGGCAGTTCTTC	CASSYETGTRQFF
TRBV7-2	TRBD2	.	TRBJ2-3	TGTGCCAGCAGCTATGGGACTAGCGGGATCACAGATACGCAGTATTTT	CASSYGTSGITDTQYF
TRBV5-1	.	.	TRBJ2-7	TGCGCCAGCAGCCCCGCAGGGGGGAACTACGAGCAGTACTTC	CASSPAGGNYEQYF
TRBV10-2	TRBD1	.	TRBJ1-1	TGCGCCAGCAGATCAGGACAGGGTGGAGCTTTCTTT	CASRSGQGGAFF
TRBV3-1/TRBV3-2	.	.	TRBJ1-4	TGTGCCAGCAGCCGCACCACGGTAAGGGGCTTCGAAAAACTGTTTTTT	CASSRTTVRGFEKLFF
TRBV6-5	.	.	TRBJ2-3	TGTGCCAGCAGTTACGCAGGCCTTAGCACAGATACGCAGTATTTT	CASSYAGLSTDTQYF
TRBV5-8	.	.	TRBJ2-7	TGTGCCAGCAGCTTGGTTAACGAGCAGTACTTC	CASSLVNEQYF
TRBV19	TRBD2	.	TRBJ2-7	TGTGCCAGTAGTCCGATGACTAGCGGGGAAGCTAAGCAGTACTTC	CASSPMTSGEAKQYF
TRBV6-1	TRBD1	.	TRBJ1-2	TGTGCCAGCAGTGAATCCGGGACAGGGAACTATGGCTACACCTTC	CASSESGTGNYGYTF
TRBV6-5	TRBD1	.	TRBJ1-1	TGTGCCAGCATAGGAACAGGGGGCGCATTTCCTGAAGCTTTCTTT	CASIGTGGAFPEAFF
TRBV28	TRBD2	.	TRBJ2-1	TGTGCCAGCAGTCAAGGGACTAGCGGGAGGGCCAATGAGCAGTTCTTC	CASSQGTSGRANEQFF
TRBV11-3	TRBD2	.	TRBJ2-5	TGTGCCAGCAGCTTAGATCTTTGGGCGGGAGGGCCGGAAGAGACCCAGTACTTC	CASSLDLWAGGPEETQYF